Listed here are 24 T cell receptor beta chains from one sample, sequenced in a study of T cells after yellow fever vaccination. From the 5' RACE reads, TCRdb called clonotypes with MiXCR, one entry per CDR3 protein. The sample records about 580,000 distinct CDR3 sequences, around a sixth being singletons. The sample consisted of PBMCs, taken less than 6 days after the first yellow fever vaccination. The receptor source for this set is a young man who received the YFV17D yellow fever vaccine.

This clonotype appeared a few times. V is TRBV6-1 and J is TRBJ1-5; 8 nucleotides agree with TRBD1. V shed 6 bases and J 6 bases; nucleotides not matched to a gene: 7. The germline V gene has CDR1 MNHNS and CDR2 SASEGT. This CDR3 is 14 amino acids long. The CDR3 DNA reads TGTGCCAGCAGCACGACAGGGGTTGGTCAGCCCCAGCATTTT. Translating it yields CASSTTGVGQPQHF.

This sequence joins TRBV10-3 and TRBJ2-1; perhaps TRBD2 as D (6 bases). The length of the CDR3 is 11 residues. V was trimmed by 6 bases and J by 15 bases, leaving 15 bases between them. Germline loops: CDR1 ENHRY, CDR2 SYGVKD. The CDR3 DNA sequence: TGTGCCATCAGCGAGGGAGGATCATGGTTCTTC. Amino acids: CAISEGGSWFF.

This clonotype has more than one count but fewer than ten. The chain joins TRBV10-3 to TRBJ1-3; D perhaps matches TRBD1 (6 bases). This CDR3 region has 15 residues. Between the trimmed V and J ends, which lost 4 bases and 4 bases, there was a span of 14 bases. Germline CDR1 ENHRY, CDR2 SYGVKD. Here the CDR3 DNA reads TGTGCCATCAGTGGGGGGCGTTATAGCGGAAACACCATATATTTT. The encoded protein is CAISGGRYSGNTIYF.

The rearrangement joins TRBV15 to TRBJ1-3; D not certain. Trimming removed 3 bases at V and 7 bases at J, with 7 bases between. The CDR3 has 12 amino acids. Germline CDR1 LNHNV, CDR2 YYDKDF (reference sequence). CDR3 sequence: CATSRRDNTIYF. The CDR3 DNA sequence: TGTGCCACCAGCAGGAGAGACAACACCATATATTTT.

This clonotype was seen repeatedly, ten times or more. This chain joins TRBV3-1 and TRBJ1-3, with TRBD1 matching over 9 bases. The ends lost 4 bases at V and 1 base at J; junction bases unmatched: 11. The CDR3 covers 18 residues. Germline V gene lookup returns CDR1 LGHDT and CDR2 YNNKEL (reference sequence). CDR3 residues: CASSPDVGQGPSGNTIYF. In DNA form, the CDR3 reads TGTGCCAGCAGCCCCGACGTGGGACAGGGACCATCTGGAAACACCATATATTTT.

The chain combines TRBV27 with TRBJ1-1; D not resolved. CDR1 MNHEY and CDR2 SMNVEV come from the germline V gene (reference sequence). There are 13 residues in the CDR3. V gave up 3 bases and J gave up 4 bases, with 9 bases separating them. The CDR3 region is CASSFRIRTEAFF. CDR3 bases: TGTGCCAGCAGTTTCCGTATTCGCACTGAAGCTTTCTTT.

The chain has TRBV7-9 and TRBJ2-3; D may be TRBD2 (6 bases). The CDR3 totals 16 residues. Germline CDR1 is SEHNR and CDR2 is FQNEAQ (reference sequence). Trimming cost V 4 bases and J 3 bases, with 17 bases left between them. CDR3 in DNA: TGTGCCAGCAGCTACGTAGAGGGAGGTGCGACAGATACGCAGTATTTT. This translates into CASSYVEGGATDTQYF.

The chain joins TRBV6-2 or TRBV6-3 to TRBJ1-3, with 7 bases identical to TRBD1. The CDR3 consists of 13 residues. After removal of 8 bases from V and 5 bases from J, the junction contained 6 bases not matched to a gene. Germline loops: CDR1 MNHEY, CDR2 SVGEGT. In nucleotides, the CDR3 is TGTGCCAGCCAGGGGGAACGGCGAAACACCATATATTTT. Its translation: CASQGERRNTIYF.

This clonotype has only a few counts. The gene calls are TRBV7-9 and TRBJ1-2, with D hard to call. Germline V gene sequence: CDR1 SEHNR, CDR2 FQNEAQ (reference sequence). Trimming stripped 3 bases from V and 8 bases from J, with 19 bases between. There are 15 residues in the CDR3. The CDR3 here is CASSLSRRNLMGYTF. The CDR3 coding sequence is TGTGCCAGCAGCTTGTCTCGACGGAATCTTATGGGCTACACCTTC.

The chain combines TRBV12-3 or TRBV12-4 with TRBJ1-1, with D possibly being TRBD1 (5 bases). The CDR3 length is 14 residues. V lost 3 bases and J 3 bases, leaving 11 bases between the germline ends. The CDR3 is CASSLGGWDTEAFF. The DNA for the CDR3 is TGTGCCAGCAGTTTGGGGGGGTGGGACACTGAAGCTTTCTTT.

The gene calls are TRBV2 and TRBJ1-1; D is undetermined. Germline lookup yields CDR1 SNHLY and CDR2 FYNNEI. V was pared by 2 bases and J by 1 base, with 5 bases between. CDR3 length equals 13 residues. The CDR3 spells CASSEFTNTEAFF. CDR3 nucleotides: TGTGCCAGCAGTGAATTCACGAACACTGAAGCTTTCTTT.

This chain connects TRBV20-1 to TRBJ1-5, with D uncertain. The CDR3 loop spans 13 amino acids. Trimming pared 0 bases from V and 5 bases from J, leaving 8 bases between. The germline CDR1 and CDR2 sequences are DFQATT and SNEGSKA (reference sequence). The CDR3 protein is CSAREMRDQPQHF. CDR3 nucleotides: TGCAGTGCTAGAGAGATGCGGGATCAGCCCCAGCATTTT.

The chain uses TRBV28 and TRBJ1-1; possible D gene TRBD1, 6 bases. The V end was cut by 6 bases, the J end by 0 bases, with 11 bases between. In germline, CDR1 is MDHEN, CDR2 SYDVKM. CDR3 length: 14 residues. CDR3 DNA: TGTGCCAGCAGCGTAGGACAGCTGAACACTGAAGCTTTCTTT. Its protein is CASSVGQLNTEAFF.

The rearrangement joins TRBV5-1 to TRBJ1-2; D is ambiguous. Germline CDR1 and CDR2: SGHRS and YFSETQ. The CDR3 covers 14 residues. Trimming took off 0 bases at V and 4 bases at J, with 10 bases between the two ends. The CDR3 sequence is CASSLAPQSYGYTF. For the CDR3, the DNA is TGCGCCAGCAGCTTGGCCCCACAGTCCTATGGCTACACCTTC.

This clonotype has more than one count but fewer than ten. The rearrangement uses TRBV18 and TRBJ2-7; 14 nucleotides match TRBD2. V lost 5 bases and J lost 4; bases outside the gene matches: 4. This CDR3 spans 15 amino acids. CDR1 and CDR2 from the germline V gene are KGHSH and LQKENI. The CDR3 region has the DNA TGTGCCAGCTCAGCCGGGACTAGCGGGGGTTACGAGCAGTACTTC. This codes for CASSAGTSGGYEQYF.

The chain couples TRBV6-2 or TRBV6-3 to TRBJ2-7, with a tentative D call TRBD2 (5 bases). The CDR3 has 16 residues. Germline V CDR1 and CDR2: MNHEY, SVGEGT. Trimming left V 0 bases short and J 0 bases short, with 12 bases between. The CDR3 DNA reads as TGTGCCAGCAGTTACTCTAGGCGGGCCGGCTCCTACGAGCAGTACTTC. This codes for CASSYSRRAGSYEQYF.

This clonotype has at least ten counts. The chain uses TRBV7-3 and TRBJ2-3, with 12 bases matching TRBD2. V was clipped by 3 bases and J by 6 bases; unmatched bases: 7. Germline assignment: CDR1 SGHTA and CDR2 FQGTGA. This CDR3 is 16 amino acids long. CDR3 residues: CASSFHLAGGLDTQYF. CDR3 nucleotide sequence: TGTGCCAGCAGCTTCCATCTAGCGGGGGGGCTTGATACGCAGTATTTT.

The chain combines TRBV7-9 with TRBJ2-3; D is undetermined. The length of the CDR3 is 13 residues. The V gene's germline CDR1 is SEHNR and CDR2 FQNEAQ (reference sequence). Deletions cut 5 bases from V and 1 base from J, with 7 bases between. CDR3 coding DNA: TGTGCCAGCAGCCACTTCCGCACAGATACGCAGTATTTT. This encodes CASSHFRTDTQYF.

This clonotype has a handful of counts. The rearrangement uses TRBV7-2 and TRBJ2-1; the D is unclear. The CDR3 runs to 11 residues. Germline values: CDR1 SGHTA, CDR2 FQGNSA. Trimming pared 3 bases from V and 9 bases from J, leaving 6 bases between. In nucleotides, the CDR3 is TGTGCCAGCAGCTTTATGAGTGAGCAGTTCTTC. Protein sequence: CASSFMSEQFF.

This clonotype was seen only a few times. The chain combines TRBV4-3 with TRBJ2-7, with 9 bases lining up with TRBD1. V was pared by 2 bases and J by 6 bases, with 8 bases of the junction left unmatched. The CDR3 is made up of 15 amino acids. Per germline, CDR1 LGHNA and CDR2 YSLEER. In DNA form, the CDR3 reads TGCGCCAGCAGCCAAAGTCCGGGACAGGGAAGCGAGCAGTACTTC. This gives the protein CASSQSPGQGSEQYF.

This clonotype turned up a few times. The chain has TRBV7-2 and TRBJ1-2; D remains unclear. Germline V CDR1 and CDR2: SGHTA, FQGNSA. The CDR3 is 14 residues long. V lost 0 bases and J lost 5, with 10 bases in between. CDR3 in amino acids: CASSLAPRTYGYTF. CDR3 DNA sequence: TGTGCCAGCAGCTTAGCCCCTCGGACTTATGGCTACACCTTC.

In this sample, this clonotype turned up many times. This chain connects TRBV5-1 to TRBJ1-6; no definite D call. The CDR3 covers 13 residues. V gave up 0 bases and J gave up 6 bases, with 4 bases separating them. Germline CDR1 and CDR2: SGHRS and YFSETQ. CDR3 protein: CASSLDSNSPLHF. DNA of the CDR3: TGCGCCAGCAGCTTGGACTCTAATTCACCCCTCCACTTT.

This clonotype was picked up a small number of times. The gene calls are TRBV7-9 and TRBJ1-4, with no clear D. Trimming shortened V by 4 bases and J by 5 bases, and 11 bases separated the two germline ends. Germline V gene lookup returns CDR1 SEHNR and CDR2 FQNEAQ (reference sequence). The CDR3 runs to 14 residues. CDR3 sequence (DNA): TGTGCCAGCAGCTCCCGGACCCTGAATGAAAAACTGTTTTTT. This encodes CASSSRTLNEKLFF. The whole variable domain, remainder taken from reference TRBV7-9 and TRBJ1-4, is DTGVSQNPRHKITKRGQNVTFRCDPISEHNRLYWYRQTLGQGPEFLTYFQNEAQLEKSRLLSDRFSAERPKGSFSTLEIQRTEQGDSAMYLCASSSRTLNEKLFFGSGTQLSVL.

The DNA for the CDR3 is TGTGCCAGCAGGGACAGGGATAATTCGAACACTGAAGCTTTCTTT. Translation gives CASRDRDNSNTEAFF. The chain employs TRBV7-2 and TRBJ1-1; 8 nucleotides align to TRBD1. Trimming cost V 6 bases and J 1 base; bases outside gene matches: 7. The CDR3 sequence is 15 residues long. Germline V gives CDR1 SGHTA, CDR2 FQGNSA.